These 21 T cell receptor beta chains came from one sample sequenced in a study of blood T cells in healthy people across ages. A second PCR, run for about 6 to 12 cycles, used a sample-barcoded 5' primer plus a J-beta primer mix. TCRdb independently ran MiXCR on the 5' RACE reads; one entry per CDR3 protein. Of approximately 880,000 distinct CDR3 sequences in the sample, roughly 50% are singletons; the top ten hold 10% to 15%. The sequenced sample consisted of blood. The receptor source for this set is a man aged 25 to 40 in good health.

This clonotype was seen only a few times. V and J are TRBV7-2 and TRBJ1-1; no firm D call. From germline, CDR1 is SGHTA and CDR2 FQGNSA. The V gene lost 2 bases and the J gene lost 2 bases, with 6 bases spanning the gap. The length of the CDR3 is 13 residues. The CDR3 region has the DNA TGTGCCAGCAGCTTATCGATTAACACTGAAGCTTTCTTT. It translates to CASSLSINTEAFF.

In this sample, this clonotype turned up a few times. The chain recombines TRBV4-1 with TRBJ2-1; D not resolved. The CDR3 totals 12 residues. Trimming shortened V by 6 bases and J by 7 bases, and 10 bases separated the two germline ends. CDR1 and CDR2 (germline): MGHRA, YSYEKL. CDR3 sequence reads: CASSHSRNEQFF. The CDR3 DNA is TGCGCCAGCAGTCATAGCAGGAATGAGCAGTTCTTC.

For the CDR3, the DNA is TGTGCCAGCAGCCAACCTAACCGGGTCACAGATACGCAGTATTTT. Its protein is CASSQPNRVTDTQYF. The chain links TRBV3-1 to TRBJ2-3; D is unresolved. The CDR3 sequence is 15 residues long. Looked up from germline, CDR1 is LGHDT and CDR2 is YNNKEL (reference sequence). Trimming removed 2 bases from V and 2 bases from J, with 11 bases in between.

This chain joins TRBV4-1 and TRBJ2-7; 7 bases line up with TRBD2. Germline CDR1 is MGHRA and CDR2 is YSYEKL. The junction had 8 bases not matched to a gene; V was cut back by 4 bases and J by 2 bases. The CDR3 length is 15 residues. The CDR3 reads CASSPLSSGTYEQYF. The DNA of the CDR3 is TGCGCCAGCAGCCCCTTGTCTAGCGGAACCTACGAGCAGTACTTC.

CDR3 residues: CASSDPGTGTGELFF. The CDR3 DNA reads TGTGCCAGCAGTGACCCCGGGACCGGCACCGGGGAGCTGTTTTTT. The chain recombines TRBV25-1 with TRBJ2-2; D is tentatively TRBD1 or TRBD2 (5 bases each). The CDR3 spans 15 residues. V was cut by 3 bases and J by 4 bases, with 12 bases left in between. Germline lookup yields CDR1 MGHDK and CDR2 SYGVNS.

Sample share makes this clonotype medium-sized. This sequence joins TRBV6-4 and TRBJ2-3; 10 bases match TRBD2. The V segment lost 8 bases and the J segment 5 bases; nucleotides outside the gene matches: 10. Germline-derived CDR1 and CDR2 are MRHNA and SNTAGT. The CDR3 runs to 15 residues. DNA for the CDR3: TGTGCCAGCGGACCACCTAGCGGGGGCATAGATACGCAGTATTTT. Translation: CASGPPSGGIDTQYF.

The chain carries TRBV11-3 and TRBJ2-7, with TRBD2 identical over 7 bases. The CDR3 is 15 amino acids. Germline trimming cut 5 bases from V and 2 bases from J; bases unmatched to any gene: 9. Germline lookup yields CDR1 SGHNT and CDR2 YENEEA. The CDR3 protein is CASSLGVSGAYEQYF. CDR3 in DNA: TGTGCCAGCAGCCTGGGGGTCAGCGGGGCCTACGAGCAGTACTTC.

The CDR3 DNA is TGCAGTGCTACACAAGGTTATGGCTACACCTTC. This codes for CSATQGYGYTF. The chain combines TRBV20-1 with TRBJ1-2; D gene uncertain. Per germline, CDR1 DFQATT and CDR2 SNEGSKA (reference sequence). V lost 4 bases, J lost 5 bases, and 8 bases lay in between. CDR3 length: 11 residues.

This sequence joins TRBV10-3 and TRBJ2-7; no clear D. Germline V gives CDR1 ENHRY, CDR2 SYGVKD. The ends were cut back, 7 bases at V and 6 bases at J, with 10 bases in the middle. The CDR3 totals 11 residues. The chain's CDR3 is CAIKDVGEQYF. DNA of the CDR3: TGTGCCATCAAAGACGTGGGCGAGCAGTACTTC.

The chain couples TRBV12-3 or TRBV12-4 to TRBJ1-2, with D perhaps TRBD1 (6 bases). This CDR3 comprises 14 residues. The ends were cut back, 5 bases at V and 4 bases at J, with 14 bases in the middle. The DNA of the CDR3 is TGTGCCAGCAGTCGACAGACAGGCCCCTATGGCTACACCTTC. Protein: CASSRQTGPYGYTF.

Turning to this clonotype: A junction end diverges from the germline sequence, so it may reflect a read error. The chain combines TRBV5-8 with TRBJ1-2, with no clear D. Germline loops: CDR1 SGHTS, CDR2 YDEGEE. The CDR3 is made up of 14 amino acids. CDR3 nucleotides: TGTGCCAACAGCCTTCCCACAGTGAACTATGGCTACACCTTC. It codes for CANSLPTVNYGYTF.

At least ten counts were recorded for this clonotype. The DNA for the CDR3 is TGTGCCAGCAGCTTCGGGACAGGGGACAATCAGCCCCAGCATTTT. Encoded protein: CASSFGTGDNQPQHF. V and J are TRBV7-2 and TRBJ1-5; TRBD1 aligns across 10 bases. Trimming at V came to 3 bases and at J to 3 bases, leaving 2 bases not matched to a gene. CDR1 and CDR2 from the germline V gene are SGHTA and FQGNSA. The CDR3 contains 15 residues.

Only a few counts were recorded for this clonotype. The rearrangement links TRBV10-3 to TRBJ1-5, with a tentative D call TRBD1 (5 bases). In germline, CDR1 is ENHRY, CDR2 SYGVKD. The CDR3 loop spans 15 amino acids. With 4 bases removed from V and 3 bases from J, the gap between germline ends came to 13 bases. CDR3 bases: TGTGCCATCAGTGGGGACGGTTCTAACAATCAGCCCCAGCATTTT. Encoded protein: CAISGDGSNNQPQHF.

This clonotype was detected a few times. CDR3 protein: CSASGGLGSPLHF. CDR3 in DNA: TGCAGTGCTAGCGGAGGGTTAGGGTCACCCCTCCACTTT. The J gene is TRBJ1-6, the V gene TRBV20-1; D gene unclear. Between the trimmed V and J ends, which lost 3 bases and 10 bases, there was a span of 13 bases. Germline V CDR1 and CDR2: DFQATT, SNEGSKA (reference sequence). The CDR3 length is 13 residues.

This chain joins TRBV20-1 and TRBJ1-4; D is unresolved. The CDR3 extends over 12 amino acids. Per the germline V gene, CDR1 is DFQATT and CDR2 is SNEGSKA (reference sequence). V was trimmed by 0 bases and J by 11 bases, leaving 10 bases between them. The CDR3 here is CSARDQARKLFF. The CDR3, as DNA: TGCAGTGCTAGAGACCAAGCGCGGAAACTGTTTTTT.

The chain couples TRBV6-2 or TRBV6-3 to TRBJ2-6; D possibly corresponds to TRBD2 (5 bases). This CDR3 is 16 amino acids long. The germline V gene has CDR1 MNHEY and CDR2 SVGEGT. The V gene lost 3 bases and the J gene lost 4 bases, with 13 bases spanning the gap. CDR3 in DNA: TGTGCCAGCAGTTATGTTCAACTAGGAGGGGCCAACGTCCTGACTTTC. Protein product: CASSYVQLGGANVLTF.

A word on this clonotype: A much larger clone lies a single base off, so this may be a read error. The chain couples TRBV5-6 to TRBJ2-5; 10 nucleotides align to TRBD1. The CDR3 runs 15 residues. Trimming at V came to 2 bases and at J to 11 bases, leaving 12 bases not matched to a gene. Germline values: CDR1 SGHDT, CDR2 YYEEEE. CDR3 in amino acids: CASSFGDRGYNEQYF. Written as DNA, the CDR3 is TGTGCCAGCAGCTTTGGGGACAGGGGCTACAATGAGCAGTACTTC.

The chain recombines TRBV7-9 with TRBJ1-6; TRBD1 matches at 8 bases. The CDR3 totals 16 residues. Trimming took 5 bases from V and 0 from J; bases not matched to a gene: 3. Germline CDR1 is SEHNR and CDR2 is FQNEAQ (reference sequence). CDR3 sequence: CASSADRGSYNSPLHF. CDR3 bases: TGTGCCAGCAGCGCCGACAGGGGCTCCTATAATTCACCCCTCCACTTT. Full variable domain (remainder filled in from reference TRBV7-9 and TRBJ1-6): DTGVSQNPRHKITKRGQNVTFRCDPISEHNRLYWYRQTLGQGPEFLTYFQNEAQLEKSRLLSDRFSAERPKGSFSTLEIQRTEQGDSAMYLCASSADRGSYNSPLHFGNGTRLTVT.

V usage is TRBV20-1 and J usage is TRBJ2-5; perhaps TRBD1 as D (6 bases). The end of the DNA fits TRBJ2-7 better, so the J call may be wrong. Germline V lookup: CDR1 DFQATT, CDR2 SNEGSKA (reference sequence). CDR3 length: 13 amino acids. CDR3: CSAPQTGPNEQYF. DNA of the CDR3: TGCAGTGCCCCCCAAACAGGGCCGAACGAGCAGTACTTC.

This clonotype was seen a few times. A read error may explain this, as a much larger clone is one base away. This sequence joins TRBV7-2 and TRBJ2-7; D not certain. Trimming shortened V by 5 bases and J by 3 bases, and 11 bases separated the two germline ends. CDR3 size: 13 residues. Looked up from germline, CDR1 is SGHTA and CDR2 is FQGNSA. The CDR3 region is CASSVTDGYEQYF. The DNA of the CDR3 is TGTGCCAGCAGCGTGACGGACGGCTACGAGCAGTACTTC.

The J gene is TRBJ2-5, the V gene TRBV29-1; 7 bases are a match to TRBD1. V trimming: 2 bases; J trimming: 10 bases; junction bases outside the gene matches: 4. This CDR3 comprises 11 residues. Germline CDR1 SQVTM, CDR2 ANQGSEA. Here the CDR3 DNA reads TGCAGCGTTGAACGAGGGGGCGGCCAGTACTTC. Its translation is CSVERGGGQYF.